A selection of T cell receptor beta chains follows, all from one sample in a study of metastatic and nonmetastatic thyroid tumors. TCRdb reprocessed the PCR reads via MiXCR. The sample lists about 40,000 clones, approximately 10% occurring once. The sample comprised blood. The source of these receptors is a female donor with papillary thyroid cancer or a benign thyroid nodule (not recorded which). Some clones in this sample may be carry-over from other donors' samples. Each CDR3 is given with its conserved first and last residue. Each record gives: V gene, J gene, clone size, D gene, CDR3 protein, CDR3 DNA. A D gene is named only where the DNA matches it firmly. Clone size is stated in some rows and not others, as once, few, many or a class when expanded.

TRBV11-1,TRBJ2-1,many,TRBD1,CASRNRGDEQFF,TGTGCCAGCAGAAACAGGGGTGATGAGCAGTTCTTC
TRBV7-7,TRBJ2-5,once,-,CASSLLGTEKETQYF,TGTGCTAGCAGCTTGTTAGGGACGGAAAAAGAGACCCAGTACTTC
TRBV4-2,TRBJ1-5,many,-,CASSQDLGFQPQHF,TGTGCCAGCAGCCAAGATTTGGGGTTTCAGCCCCAGCATTTT
TRBV20-1,TRBJ2-7,medium-sized,-,CSARRDGKGYEQYF,TGCAGTGCTAGACGAGACGGGAAAGGATACGAGCAGTACTTC
TRBV20-1,TRBJ1-1,many,-,CSARDAWTVEAFF,TGCAGTGCTAGAGATGCTTGGACGGTTGAAGCTTTCTTT
TRBV30,TRBJ2-2,many,TRBD2,CAWRRAGAFTGELFF,TGTGCCTGGAGAAGGGCGGGAGCGTTCACCGGGGAGCTGTTTTTT
TRBV19,TRBJ1-3,many,-,CASSISAASGNTIYF,TGTGCCAGTAGTATTTCGGCAGCCTCTGGAAACACCATATATTTT
TRBV2,TRBJ2-3,many,TRBD1,CASSEQGQGSDTQYF,TGTGCCAGCAGTGAGCAGGGACAGGGATCAGATACGCAGTATTTT
TRBV20-1,TRBJ1-6,many,-,CSARDQAGVGSPLHF,TGCAGTGCTAGAGATCAGGCAGGCGTTGGGTCACCCCTCCACTTT
TRBV18,TRBJ1-6,many,TRBD1,CASSPRTGGLDSPLHF,TGTGCCAGCTCACCTAGGACAGGGGGCCTTGATTCACCCCTCCACTTT
TRBV3-1,TRBJ1-2,many,-,CASSQEGEDGYTF,TGTGCCAGCAGCCAAGAGGGAGAGGATGGCTACACCTTC
TRBV20-1,TRBJ1-1,many,-,CSARDPRLGTEAFF,TGCAGTGCTAGAGATCCCAGGCTCGGCACTGAAGCTTTCTTT
TRBV27,TRBJ1-3,few,TRBD1,CASSFTGGDTIYF,TGTGCCAGCAGTTTCACAGGGGGAGACACCATATATTTT
TRBV6-2/TRBV6-3,TRBJ2-7,few,TRBD2,CAISSAGVIYERYF,TGTGCCATAAGTAGTGCGGGAGTGATATACGAGCGGTACTTC
TRBV2,TRBJ1-2,-,-,CASSASGYGYTF,TGTGCCAGCAGTGCGTCGGGGTATGGCTACACCTTC
TRBV5-1,TRBJ2-2,-,TRBD2,CASSFGAGGPLTAELFF,TGCGCCAGCAGCTTTGGAGCGGGGGGGCCCCTGACCGCGGAGCTGTTTTTT
TRBV28,TRBJ2-1,many,-,CASSLLASEQFF,TGTGCCAGCAGTTTATTAGCGAGTGAGCAGTTCTTC
TRBV2,TRBJ1-1,few,TRBD1,CASKLGQESEAFF,TGTGCCAGCAAACTTGGACAGGAATCTGAAGCTTTCTTT
TRBV12-3/TRBV12-4,TRBJ1-2,-,-,CASTQKWRYTF,TGTGCCAGCACCCAGAAGTGGCGCTACACCTTC
TRBV28,TRBJ2-7,many,TRBD1,CASGTGPYEQYF,TGTGCCAGCGGGACAGGTCCCTACGAGCAGTACTTC
TRBV27,TRBJ2-1,many,TRBD1,CASSKSQGAYNEQFF,TGTGCCAGCAGTAAATCACAGGGGGCCTACAATGAGCAGTTCTTC
TRBV12-3/TRBV12-4,TRBJ2-1,-,-,CASSLGWDEQFF,TGTGCCAGCAGTTTAGGGTGGGATGAGCAGTTCTTC
TRBV19,TRBJ1-1,many,-,CASSTTSGGTEAFF,TGTGCCAGTAGTACCACGAGTGGGGGAACTGAAGCTTTCTTT
TRBV7-9,TRBJ2-5,many,-,CASEGLNQETQYF,TGTGCCAGCGAGGGGCTCAATCAAGAGACCCAGTACTTC
TRBV7-2,TRBJ2-2,many,-,CASSLEFGTGELFF,TGTGCCAGCAGCTTAGAATTTGGTACCGGGGAGCTGTTTTTT
TRBV6-4,TRBJ2-2,-,TRBD2,CASTGLATGELFF,TGTGCCAGCACGGGACTAGCGACCGGGGAGCTGTTTTTT
TRBV11-2,TRBJ2-7,many,TRBD2,CASSFSGGRPSYEQYF,TGTGCCAGCAGCTTTTCGGGCGGGAGGCCCTCCTACGAGCAGTACTTC
TRBV27,TRBJ1-1,few,-,CACSLRLGRWMNTEAFF,TGTGCCTGCAGTTTAAGGCTAGGACGATGGATGAACACTGAAGCTTTCTTT
TRBV15,TRBJ1-2,many,-,CATSRGQGSFYGYTF,TGTGCCACCAGCAGAGGTCAGGGTTCTTTCTATGGCTACACCTTC
TRBV6-1,TRBJ2-3,many,TRBD1,CASRDRISDTQYF,TGTGCCAGCCGGGACAGAATTTCCGATACGCAGTATTTT
TRBV28,TRBJ1-5,many,TRBD1,CASRGQGPPGGQPQHF,TGTGCCAGCAGGGGACAGGGACCCCCTGGAGGTCAGCCCCAGCATTTT
TRBV24-1,TRBJ2-1,many,-,CATSDFPPINEQFF,TGTGCCACCAGTGATTTTCCCCCTATCAATGAGCAGTTCTTC